This TCR beta chain was found in a study of T cell responses to AZD1222 COVID-19 vaccine. Trimming took off 6 bases at V and 6 bases at J, with 18 bases between the two ends. Germline values: CDR1 SNHLY, CDR2 FYNNEI. The CDR3 sequence is 14 residues long. The data were produced by immunoSEQ multiplex PCR, yet TCRdb's version contains in-frame clones alone and is incomplete. The sample lists under 150,000 clones, approximately 85% occurring once. Study-wide points: Across spike, vaccine-associated CD4 TCRs were found, dominant at 160-218 and 743-854.

On this clone: Its target is not known.

The V gene is TRBV2, the J gene TRBJ2-7; D might be TRBD2 (5 bases). The sample was peripheral blood, taken 28 days after the second AZD1222 dose. This clonotype was sampled from an adult who received the AZD1222 COVID-19 vaccine. CDR3 residues: CASSLATFLGEQYF. The CDR3 DNA reads as TGTGCCAGCAGCCTAGCTACCTTCCTCGGCGAGCAGTACTTC.